Shown below are 20 T cell receptor beta chains from a single sample sequenced in a study of tumor-infiltrating lymphocytes in primary liver carcinoma. TCR beta cDNA was made from approximately 540 ng total RNA with a constant-region primer. Investigators got TCR beta libraries out of three nested multiplex PCR rounds, done with slightly modified ARM-PCR. Both of the initial two PCR rounds ran for nine to eleven cycles and employed TRBV1-TRBV30 forward primers alongside a C-beta reverse primer. TCRdb reprocessed the multiplex PCR reads via MiXCR and lists one record per CDR3 protein. The table lists approximately 190,000 distinct CDR3 sequences, around 81% of them singletons. Bulk tissue was left unsorted, and RNA and DNA were co-extracted from 20-30 mg of it. The sequenced sample consisted of tumor tissue from primary liver carcinoma. The receptors stem from a man aged 35-49 years with primary liver carcinoma and hepatitis B virus infection.

A word on this clonotype: The final CDR3 position lacks the conserved phenylalanine or tryptophan, pointing to a likely read error. The chain has TRBV11-1 and TRBJ2-4; no reliable D call. The CDR3 loop spans 17 amino acids. The germline V gene has CDR1 SGHAT and CDR2 FQDESV (reference sequence). V dropped 3 bases and J dropped 2 bases, with 17 bases sitting between them. Here the CDR3 reads CASSFPETRETKNIQYL. Written as DNA, the CDR3 is TGTGCCAGCAGCTTTCCCGAGACTCGCGAGACCAAAAACATTCAGTACTTA.

Concerning this clonotype: One end of the junction is discordant with germline, which a read error may explain. This rearrangement joins TRBV5-1 to TRBJ2-2; a possible D gene is TRBD2 (7 bases). Germline V gene data show CDR1 as SGHRS and CDR2 as YFSETQ. This CDR3 comprises 16 residues. The CDR3 bases are TGCGCCAGCAGTTTGGCGGGGGCGCTGAGCACCGAGGAGCTGTTTTTT. Amino acid sequence: CASSLAGALSTEELFF. Using reference TRBV5-1 and TRBJ2-2 for the parts outside the CDR3, the full variable domain is KAGVTQTPRYLIKTRGQQVTLSCSPISGHRSVSWYQQTPGQGLQFLFEYFSETQRNKGNFPGRFSGRQFSNSRSEMNVSTLELGDSALYLCASSLAGALSTEELFFGEGSRLTVL.

V gene TRBV10-3 combines with J gene TRBJ2-1; TRBD2 might be the D (6 bases). CDR3 size: 16 residues. V was shortened by 7 bases and J by 1 base, with 17 bases between the two germline ends. Germline V gene sequence: CDR1 ENHRY, CDR2 SYGVKD. DNA for the CDR3: TGTGCCATCAACCCGTGGGCTAGCGTGTCCTACAATGAGCAGTTCTTC. Translated, it gives CAINPWASVSYNEQFF.

As DNA, the CDR3 is TGTGCCGGCACTCGTAGGGAGAACACTGAAGCTTTCTTT. This encodes CAGTRRENTEAFF. The chain joins TRBV5-5 to TRBJ1-1; D gene uncertain. V lost 10 bases to trimming and J lost 1 base, with 14 bases between them. In germline, CDR1 is SGHKS, CDR2 YYEKEE (reference sequence). CDR3 size: 13 residues. The full variable domain, completed using reference TRBV5-5 and TRBJ1-1, is DAGVTQSPTHLIKTRGQQVTLRCSPISGHKSVSWYQQVLGQGPQFIFQYYEKEERGRGNFPDRFSARQFPNYSSELNVNALLLGDSALYLCAGTRRENTEAFFGQGTRLTVV.

This clonotype was counted once. Lacking the conserved final phenylalanine or tryptophan, this CDR3 likely reflects a read error. Because the CDR3's place on the DNA is in doubt, the DNA is left out and the CDR3 is given as listed by TCRdb. V usage is TRBV6-5 and J usage is TRBJ2-2; the table gives TRBD1 as D, unverified against the DNA. The CDR3 sequence runs 15 residues, both termini included. Germline loops: CDR1 MNHEY, CDR2 SVGAGI. The CDR3 here is CASSSLTGVSGELFL.

Note on this clonotype: The junction differs from germline at one of its ends, possibly a read error. The V and J genes are TRBV6-1 and TRBJ2-3; D may be TRBD1 (5 bases). Germline lookup yields CDR1 MNHNS and CDR2 SASEGT. The CDR3 contains 13 residues. The CDR3 protein is CASSVDSIDMQYF. CDR3 sequence (DNA): TGTGCCAGCAGTGTCGACAGCATAGATATGCAGTATTTT.

This clonotype was recorded only once. V gene TRBV4-3 combines with J gene TRBJ1-2; maybe TRBD1 (5 bases). The germline CDR1 and CDR2 sequences are LGHNA and YSLEER. CDR3 length: 16 amino acids. CDR3 protein: CVNSQERDGAIYGYTF. CDR3 nucleotide sequence: TGCGTCAACAGCCAGGAAAGGGACGGAGCTATTTATGGCTACACCTTC.

The chain employs TRBV29-1 and TRBJ2-6; no firm D call. CDR1 SQVTM and CDR2 ANQGSEA come from the germline V gene. The CDR3 is 13 residues long. The CDR3 region is CNVAGLGANVLTF. DNA of the CDR3: TGCAACGTAGCAGGCCTTGGGGCCAACGTCCTGACTTTC.

Concerning this clonotype: This sequence may be a read error, since a much larger clone differs from it by one base. The rearrangement uses TRBV2 and TRBJ2-1; D may match TRBD1 or TRBD2 (7 bases each). The CDR3 loop spans 13 amino acids. V was shortened by 9 bases and J by 7 bases, with 16 bases between the two germline ends. Germline values: CDR1 SNHLY, CDR2 FYNNEI. The CDR3 sequence: CARNQGGRNEQFF. The CDR3 bases are TGTGCCAGAAACCAGGGGGGGAGAAATGAGCAGTTCTTC.

J is TRBJ2-2 and V is TRBV11-1, with unresolved D. Per germline, CDR1 SGHAT and CDR2 FQDESV (reference sequence). The CDR3 covers 13 residues. The CDR3 loop reads CGRSFWHTGELFF. CDR3 in DNA: TGTGGCAGGAGCTTTTGGCACACCGGGGAGCTGTTTTTT.

In the case of this clonotype: At one end, the junction sequence differs from germline, possibly due to a read error. CDR3 amino acids: CASSPSGLAGGALLYEHFF. CDR3 in DNA: TGCGCCAGCAGCCCGTCGGGACTAGCGGGAGGTGCTCTTCTCTACGAGCACTTCTTC. The chain carries TRBV4-1 and TRBJ2-7; 15 bases line up with TRBD2. Germline loops: CDR1 MGHRA, CDR2 YSYEKL. This CDR3 is 19 amino acids long.

Of note for this clonotype: The conserved final phenylalanine or tryptophan is absent from the CDR3, which likely points to a read error. The genes are TRBV29-1 and TRBJ2-7, with D possibly matching TRBD2 (5 bases). Germline V gives CDR1 SQVTM, CDR2 ANQGSEA. This CDR3 is built from 15 residues. CDR3 DNA sequence: TGCAGTGTTGAAGATCCAAGAGGGAGCTCCTACGAGCAGTACTTA. This translates into CSVEDPRGSSYEQYL.

As for this clonotype: The junction departs from germline at one end; a sequencing error may be responsible. The V gene is TRBV6-2 or TRBV6-3, the J gene TRBJ1-2; D gene ambiguous. The CDR3 is made up of 14 amino acids. Germline CDR1 and CDR2: MNHEY and SVGEGT. As DNA, the CDR3 is TGTGCTAGCAGTTCCGGACCAACGAACTATGGCTACACCTTC. This gives the protein CASSSGPTNYGYTF.

This clonotype came up once. The V and J genes are TRBV4-3 and TRBJ2-1; no clear D gene. Germline V gene sequence: CDR1 LGHNA, CDR2 YSLEER. The V gene lost 2 bases and the J gene lost 5 bases, with 16 bases spanning the gap. The CDR3 runs 16 residues. For the CDR3, the DNA is TGCGCCAGCAGCCAATCCCCCCCCCCGCTGGACAATGAGCAGTTCTTC. Encoded protein: CASSQSPPPLDNEQFF.

A remark on this clonotype: A much larger clone sits a single nucleotide away, making a read error possible. The rearrangement joins TRBV28 to TRBJ1-5, with D possibly TRBD1 on 6 matching bases. The CDR3 loop spans 15 amino acids. Germline CDR1 MDHEN, CDR2 SYDVKM. Here the CDR3 DNA reads TGTGCCAGCAGTTTGGGGGGGGCTCAGAATCTGCCCCAGCATTTT. Protein sequence: CASSLGGAQNLPQHF.

For this clonotype: At one end, the junction sequence differs from germline, possibly due to a read error. The CDR3 protein is CASRLNGRASTDKQYF. The CDR3 DNA follows: TGCGCCAGCAGGTTGAACGGCCGTGCTAGCACAGATAAGCAGTATTTT. The rearrangement links TRBV5-1 to TRBJ2-3, with TRBD2 as a possible D gene (5 bases). In germline, CDR1 is SGHRS, CDR2 YFSETQ. This CDR3 is 16 amino acids long.

The chain employs TRBV5-4 and TRBJ2-1; possible D gene TRBD1, 6 bases. The CDR3 is 12 residues long. Germline CDR1 is SGHNT and CDR2 is YYREEE (reference sequence). Trimming pared 3 bases from V and 13 bases from J, leaving 14 bases between. The CDR3 spells CASSWGQGIQFF. The CDR3 DNA reads as TGTGCCAGCAGCTGGGGCCAGGGGATCCAGTTCTTC.

The rearrangement links TRBV6-2 or TRBV6-3 to TRBJ2-5, with 9 bases aligning to TRBD2. V shed 4 bases, J shed 9 bases, and the junction held 6 bases outside the gene matches. CDR1 MNHEY and CDR2 SVGEGT come from the germline V gene. The CDR3 covers 13 residues. CDR3 coding DNA: TGTGCCAGCAGTTTCGGACTAGCGAACGCCCAGTACTTC. It yields the protein CASSFGLANAQYF.

The chain couples TRBV7-8 to TRBJ2-5; D is uncertain. The CDR3 covers 12 residues. Between the trimmed V and J ends, which lost 2 bases and 9 bases, there was a span of 10 bases. CDR1 SGHVS and CDR2 FQNEAQ come from the germline V gene. The CDR3 loop is CASSLPMQSQYF. The DNA of the CDR3 is TGTGCCAGCAGCTTACCGATGCAGTCCCAGTACTTC.

This clonotype has just a few counts. The chain employs TRBV29-1 and TRBJ2-1, with 7 bases lining up with TRBD2. This CDR3 region has 12 residues. The V and J ends lost 7 bases and 16 bases, in that order; junction bases with no gene match: 16. Germline CDR1 SQVTM, CDR2 ANQGSEA. CDR3 DNA: TGCAGCGCTTCTCACACGTCTGGGACTATTTTCTTC. Its protein is CSASHTSGTIFF.